These T cell receptor beta chains were read from a single sample in a study of shared clonotypes between healthy human individuals. The table came from immunoSEQ multiplex PCR; TCRdb's copy has only in-frame clones and leaves some out. The sample consists of around 640,000 clones, 90% to 97% of them appearing once. The sample was naive CD8+ T cells sorted from blood. These receptors came from a woman aged 30 to 39 in good health. The CDR3 runs from the conserved cysteine through the conserved F or W. The D gene is left open where the match is weak. Size is stated for part of the rows, as once, few or many counts, or as a class when the clone is expanded.

>TRBV29-1|TRBJ2-5|TRBD2|.
CSVRAGVEEQYF
TGCAGCGTTCGAGCGGGAGTAGAAGAGCAGTACTTC
>TRBV27|TRBJ2-7|TRBD2|.
CASRYGTSYEQYF
TGTGCCAGCAGATATGGGACTAGCTACGAGCAGTACTTC
>TRBV19|TRBJ2-5|TRBD2|.
CASSRLAGTKETQYF
TGTGCCAGTAGTAGGCTAGCGGGAACCAAAGAGACCCAGTACTTC
>TRBV2|TRBJ2-7|.|.
CASSEGASYEQYF
TGTGCCAGCAGTGAAGGGGCTAGTTACGAGCAGTACTTC
>TRBV27|TRBJ2-3|TRBD1|.
CASSPTGAADTQYF
TGTGCCAGCAGTCCCACAGGGGCCGCAGATACGCAGTATTTT
>TRBV15|TRBJ2-7|.|.
CATSRSSSYEQYF
TGTGCCACCAGCAGAAGTTCCTCCTACGAGCAGTACTTC
>TRBV27|TRBJ2-7|.|once
CASSLAHSYEQYF
TGTGCCAGCAGTTTAGCCCACAGCTACGAGCAGTACTTC
>TRBV6-1|TRBJ2-2|.|.
CATPLGGNTGELFF
TGTGCCACCCCGCTCGGGGGAAACACCGGGGAGCTGTTTTTT
>TRBV9|TRBJ2-1|.|.
CASTSPPYNEQFF
TGTGCCAGCACCTCCCCTCCCTACAATGAGCAGTTCTTC
>TRBV7-9|TRBJ2-1|.|.
CASSLGTGGDEQFF
TGTGCCAGCAGCCTCGGGACGGGGGGCGATGAGCAGTTCTTC
>TRBV11-2|TRBJ2-1|.|.
CASSLASGVPYNEQFF
TGTGCCAGCAGCTTAGCATCTGGCGTCCCCTACAATGAGCAGTTCTTC
>TRBV2|TRBJ2-7|.|.
CASSEPPGEQYF
TGTGCCAGCTCTGAACCCCCGGGTGAGCAGTACTTC
>TRBV7-3|TRBJ1-2|TRBD1|.
CASSLTGGGDGYTF
TGTGCCAGCAGCTTAACAGGGGGCGGCGATGGCTACACCTTC
>TRBV5-5|TRBJ1-1|TRBD1|.
CASAGTVMNTEAFF
TGTGCCAGCGCTGGGACAGTTATGAACACTGAAGCTTTCTTT
>TRBV7-9|TRBJ2-5|.|.
CASTRGRVVETQYF
TGTGCCAGCACCCGAGGCCGGGTTGTAGAGACCCAGTACTTC
>TRBV2|TRBJ2-7|.|.
CASIEGRASYEQYF
TGTGCCAGCATCGAGGGCCGAGCATCCTACGAGCAGTACTTC
>TRBV28|TRBJ2-7|TRBD1|.
CAGQDRRQGEQYF
TGTGCCGGACAGGACAGACGACAGGGCGAGCAGTACTTC
>TRBV19|TRBJ2-4|.|.
CATTGLGAKNIQYF
TGTGCCACCACAGGGCTTGGAGCCAAAAACATTCAGTACTTC
>TRBV28|TRBJ1-5|.|.
CASSLYSLGQPQHF
TGTGCCAGCAGTTTATACAGTCTGGGGCAGCCCCAGCATTTT
>TRBV2|TRBJ2-6|.|.
CASMVGANVLTF
TGTGCCAGCATGGTTGGGGCTAACGTCCTGACTTTC